A few counts support the clone carrying this TCR beta chain. TCRdb fed the 5' RACE reads into MiXCR, producing one record per CDR3 protein. The repertoire holds about 540,000 distinct CDR3 sequences, with about a fifth as singletons. The CDR3 sequence is 14 residues long. Germline-derived CDR1 and CDR2 are SGHTA and FQGNSA. Trimming shortened V by 1 base and J by 5 bases, and 12 bases separated the two germline ends. This entry belongs to a study of T-cell memory formation after mild COVID-19. This clonotype was obtained from an adult woman who had mild COVID-19 (a few samples of this study predate the infection). Cell type and time point are not known. The V and J genes are TRBV7-2 and TRBJ2-7, with a weak D call TRBD2 (6 bases). The sequenced sample was PBMCs or a T cell subset sorted from them (not recorded which). The CDR3 DNA follows: TGTGCCAGCAGCTTAGGACTAGAGAACCACGAGCAGTACTTC. Residues: CASSLGLENHEQYF. The full variable domain, in which reference TRBV7-2 and TRBJ2-7 provide the parts outside the CDR3, is GAGVSQSPSNKVTEKGKDVELRCDPISGHTALYWYRQSLGQGLEFLIYFQGNSAPDKSGLPSDRFSAERTGGSVSTLTIQRTQQEDSAVYLCASSLGLENHEQYFGPGTRLTVT.